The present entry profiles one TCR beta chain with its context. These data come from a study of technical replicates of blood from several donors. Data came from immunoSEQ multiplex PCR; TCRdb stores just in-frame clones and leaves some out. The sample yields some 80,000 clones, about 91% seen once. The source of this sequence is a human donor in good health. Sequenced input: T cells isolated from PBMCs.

CDR3 DNA sequence: TGTGCCAGCGCTGACAGATTTTACACTGAAGCTTTCTTT. It specifies CASADRFYTEAFF. The chain uses TRBV28 and TRBJ1-1; D is possibly TRBD1 (5 bases). Trimming pared 8 bases from V and 3 bases from J, leaving 13 bases between. Germline V CDR1 and CDR2: MDHEN, SYDVKM. The CDR3 is 13 amino acids. The variable domain in full, completed from reference TRBV28 and TRBJ1-1, reads DVKVTQSSRYLVKRTGEKVFLECVQDMDHENMFWYRQDPGLGLRLIYFSYDVKMKEKGDIPEGYSVSREKKERFSLILESASTNQTSMYLCASADRFYTEAFFGQGTRLTVV.